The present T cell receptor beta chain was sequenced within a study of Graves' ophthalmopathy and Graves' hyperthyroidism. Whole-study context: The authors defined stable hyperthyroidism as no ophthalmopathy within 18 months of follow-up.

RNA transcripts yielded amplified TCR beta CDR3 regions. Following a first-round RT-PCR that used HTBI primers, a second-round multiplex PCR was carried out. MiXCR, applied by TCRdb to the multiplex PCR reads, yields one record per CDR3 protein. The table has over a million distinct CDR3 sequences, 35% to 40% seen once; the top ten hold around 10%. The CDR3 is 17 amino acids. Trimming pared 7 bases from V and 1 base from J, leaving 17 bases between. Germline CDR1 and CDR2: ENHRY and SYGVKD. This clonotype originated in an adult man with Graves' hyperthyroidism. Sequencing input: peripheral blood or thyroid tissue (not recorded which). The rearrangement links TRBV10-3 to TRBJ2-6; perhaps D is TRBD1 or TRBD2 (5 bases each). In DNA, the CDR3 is TGTGCCATCAAATTGGGGGTTGGAAGGTCTGGGGCCAACGTCCTGACTTTC. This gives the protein CAIKLGVGRSGANVLTF.